A single sample gave rise to the 17 T cell receptor beta chains below, sequenced in a study of PD-1 blockade in mismatch repair-deficient tumors. TCRdb's table, derived via immunoSEQ multiplex PCR, lists solely in-frame clones and lacks some. The sample contains approximately 50,000 clones, around 80% of which appear only once. Sample: peripheral blood, taken 4 weeks after starting pembrolizumab. The receptors originated from an adult with mismatch repair-deficient cancer.

The rearrangement links TRBV28 to TRBJ2-1; a possible D gene is TRBD2 (6 bases). Germline-derived CDR1 and CDR2 are MDHEN and SYDVKM. The CDR3 is 18 residues long. The V end lost 4 bases, the J end lost 1 base, and 20 bases lay between the germline ends. CDR3 sequence: CASSYPLGLAESYNEQFF. The CDR3 bases are TGTGCCAGCAGTTACCCCTTGGGGTTAGCGGAATCCTACAATGAGCAGTTCTTC.

The CDR3 DNA is TGTGCCAGCAGTCGACTAGCGGGAGGGTCTGGCCGTAACAATGAGCAGTTCTTC. Protein sequence: CASSRLAGGSGRNNEQFF. This rearrangement joins TRBV2 to TRBJ2-1; 14 nucleotides agree with TRBD2. This CDR3 is built from 18 residues. CDR1 is SNHLY, CDR2 FYNNEI, per germline. V shed 5 bases and J 5 bases; nucleotides not matched to a gene: 11.

The chain has TRBV7-2 and TRBJ2-7, with D possibly called TRBD1 or TRBD2 (5 bases each). Per germline, CDR1 SGHTA and CDR2 FQGNSA. Trimming stripped 9 bases from V and 0 bases from J, with 9 bases between. There are 12 residues in the CDR3. The CDR3 loop is CASKGSSYEQYF. CDR3 bases: TGTGCCAGTAAGGGGAGCTCCTACGAGCAGTACTTC. The entire variable domain, with the rest obtained from reference TRBV7-2 and TRBJ2-7, is as follows: GAGVSQSPSNKVTEKGKDVELRCDPISGHTALYWYRQSLGQGLEFLIYFQGNSAPDKSGLPSDRFSAERTGGSVSTLTIQRTQQEDSAVYLCASKGSSYEQYFGPGTRLTVT.

The chain joins TRBV29-1 to TRBJ2-5, with D possibly matching TRBD2 (6 bases). The CDR3 is made up of 13 amino acids. The V and J ends lost 4 bases and 2 bases respectively, with 11 bases between them. Germline V gene sequence: CDR1 SQVTM, CDR2 ANQGSEA. The CDR3 loop is CSVGSGGQETQYF. In nucleotides, the CDR3 is TGCAGCGTTGGGTCAGGAGGGCAAGAGACCCAGTACTTC.

The chain is built from TRBV30 and TRBJ1-2; tentatively, D is TRBD1 (6 bases). This CDR3 spans 12 amino acids. V was shortened by 3 bases and J by 3 bases, with 8 bases between the two germline ends. Looked up from germline, CDR1 is GTSNPN and CDR2 is SVGIG (reference sequence). The CDR3 loop is CAWSDRHYGYTF. In nucleotides, the CDR3 is TGTGCCTGGAGCGACAGGCACTATGGCTACACCTTC.

This CDR3 reads CASSPTGLGQPQHF. The CDR3 DNA follows: TGTGCCAGCAGCCCGACAGGGTTGGGTCAGCCCCAGCATTTT. V and J are TRBV27 and TRBJ1-5, with TRBD1 matching over 7 bases. V lost 6 bases, J lost 6 bases, and 8 bases stayed unmatched. The length of the CDR3 is 14 residues. Germline lookup yields CDR1 MNHEY and CDR2 SMNVEV (reference sequence).

The gene calls are TRBV11-2 and TRBJ2-1; 8 nucleotides agree with TRBD2. V shed 3 bases, J shed 5 bases, and the junction held 6 bases outside the gene matches. The CDR3 runs to 15 residues. CDR1 SGHAT and CDR2 FQNNGV come from the germline V gene. The chain's CDR3 is CASSFLVAGNNEQFF. CDR3 coding DNA: TGTGCCAGCAGCTTTTTAGTAGCGGGAAACAATGAGCAGTTCTTC.

The chain is built from TRBV7-3 and TRBJ2-1; D is possibly TRBD1 (6 bases). The V and J ends lost 1 base and 9 bases respectively, with 10 bases between them. Germline V CDR1 and CDR2: SGHTA, FQGTGA. The CDR3 has 13 amino acids. CDR3 amino acids: CASSLNRASEQFF. The CDR3 coding sequence is TGTGCCAGCAGCTTAAACAGGGCAAGTGAGCAGTTCTTC.

The table lists this clone with a count of one. DNA of the CDR3: TGTGCCAGCAGCTTGCGGACTAGCGGGAGGATTGATGAGCAGTTCTTC. Its translation: CASSLRTSGRIDEQFF. This chain connects TRBV7-3 to TRBJ2-1; TRBD2 aligns across 14 bases. The CDR3 runs 16 residues. Per germline, CDR1 SGHTA and CDR2 FQGTGA. V was clipped by 3 bases and J by 8 bases; unmatched bases: 6.

The chain links TRBV29-1 to TRBJ2-7; no reliable D call. V was trimmed by 2 bases and J by 6 bases, leaving 14 bases between them. The CDR3 has 13 amino acids. Germline V gene lookup returns CDR1 SQVTM and CDR2 ANQGSEA. CDR3 nucleotides: TGCAGCGTTGAAAGAGAGAAAGTCGGCGAGCAGTACTTC. Its translation is CSVEREKVGEQYF.

This clone was detected only a few times. The junction shows a germline mismatch at one end, possibly a read error. V is TRBV5-1 and J is TRBJ2-5; D is perhaps TRBD2 (7 bases). Germline V gives CDR1 SGHRS, CDR2 YFSETQ. This CDR3 has 16 amino acids. The CDR3 nucleotides are TGCGCCAGCAGGTTGGAAGGGGGAGGGCCACTCGAGACCCAGTACTTC. As protein: CASRLEGGGPLETQYF.

The chain uses TRBV19 and TRBJ2-5, with D perhaps TRBD2 (6 bases). CDR1 is LNHDA, CDR2 SQIVND, per germline (reference sequence). V was shortened by 6 bases and J by 0 bases, with 8 bases between the two germline ends. This CDR3 comprises 13 residues. CDR3 protein: CASRRLDQETQYF. The CDR3 coding sequence is TGTGCCAGTAGGCGACTAGACCAAGAGACCCAGTACTTC.

V and J are TRBV4-1 and TRBJ2-7; D unresolved. V lost 0 bases and J 5 bases, leaving 11 bases between the germline ends. The CDR3 covers 14 residues. CDR1 is MGHRA, CDR2 YSYEKL, per germline. The CDR3 sequence: CASSQDSVWNEQYF. CDR3 DNA: TGCGCCAGCAGCCAAGACTCGGTTTGGAACGAGCAGTACTTC.

The V call is TRBV25-1, the J call TRBJ2-3, with D perhaps TRBD2 (5 bases). CDR3 length: 14 amino acids. Germline CDR1 MGHDK, CDR2 SYGVNS. The V end was cut by 4 bases, the J end by 2 bases, with 10 bases between. The CDR3 protein is CASSVPRDTDTQYF. In DNA form, the CDR3 reads TGTGCCAGCAGTGTCCCGAGGGACACAGATACGCAGTATTTT.

This rearrangement joins TRBV10-3 to TRBJ2-7; the D gene is possibly TRBD1 (6 bases). V gave up 0 bases and J gave up 3 bases, with 18 bases separating them. The CDR3 is 17 amino acids. Germline V lookup: CDR1 ENHRY, CDR2 SYGVKD. The CDR3 DNA follows: TGTGCCATCAGTGAGTCCGGCTCCGGGACAAACGTCTACGAGCAGTACTTC. Translated, it gives CAISESGSGTNVYEQYF.

This clone was detected only a few times. The chain uses TRBV10-3 and TRBJ2-5, with a weak D call TRBD2 (6 bases). V was clipped by 6 bases and J by 2 bases, with 25 bases between them. This CDR3 comprises 18 residues. The germline V gene has CDR1 ENHRY and CDR2 SYGVKD. CDR3 protein: CAISDSGTPLLRQETQYF. CDR3 nucleotide sequence: TGTGCCATCAGCGACTCCGGGACTCCCCTGCTTAGGCAAGAGACCCAGTACTTC.

The chain joins TRBV19 to TRBJ2-7, with D perhaps assigned TRBD1 or TRBD2 (5 bases each). The CDR3 extends over 14 amino acids. Germline-derived CDR1 and CDR2 are LNHDA and SQIVND (reference sequence). Trimming pared 7 bases from V and 4 bases from J, leaving 17 bases between. The CDR3 DNA reads as TGTGCCAGTAAATCGGACGGGACGGCGTACGAGCAGTACTTC. It is translated as CASKSDGTAYEQYF.